This record looks at one T cell receptor (beta chain) sequence and its context. V lost 4 bases, J lost 1 base, and 16 bases lay in between. Germline CDR1 and CDR2: KGHSH and LQKENI. CDR3 length equals 16 residues. Profiling relied on immunoSEQ multiplex PCR, and the TCRdb table lists in-frame clones only, not all of them. The sample holds some 140,000 clones, about 76% seen once. Seattle participants joined during active infection and were tracked over time. This specimen comes from a study of blood T cell repertoires in COVID-19. At the level of the study: Acute and convalescent COVID-19 samples came from the United States, Italy and Spain. PBMCs, B-cell-depleted T cells, or T cells provided the cDNA or gDNA that made up the material.

The sequenced material came from peripheral blood. This sequence was found in a woman aged 70-85 years with COVID-19, enrolled during active disease. This chain connects TRBV18 to TRBJ2-5; D remains unclear. The CDR3 DNA reads as TGTGCCAGCTCACTTCAAGCCCGGAGCGTCCAAGAGACCCAGTACTTC. It encodes CASSLQARSVQETQYF.